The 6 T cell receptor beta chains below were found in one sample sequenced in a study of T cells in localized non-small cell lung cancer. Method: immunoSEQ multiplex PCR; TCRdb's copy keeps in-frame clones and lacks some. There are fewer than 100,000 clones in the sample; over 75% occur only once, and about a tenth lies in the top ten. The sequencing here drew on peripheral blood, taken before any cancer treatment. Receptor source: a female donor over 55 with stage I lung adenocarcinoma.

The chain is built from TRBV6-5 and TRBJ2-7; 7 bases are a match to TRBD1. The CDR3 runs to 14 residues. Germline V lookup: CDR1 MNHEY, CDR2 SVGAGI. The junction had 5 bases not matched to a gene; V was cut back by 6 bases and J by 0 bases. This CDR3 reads CASRRTGDSYEQYF. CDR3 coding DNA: TGTGCCAGCAGACGCACAGGGGACTCCTACGAGCAGTACTTC.

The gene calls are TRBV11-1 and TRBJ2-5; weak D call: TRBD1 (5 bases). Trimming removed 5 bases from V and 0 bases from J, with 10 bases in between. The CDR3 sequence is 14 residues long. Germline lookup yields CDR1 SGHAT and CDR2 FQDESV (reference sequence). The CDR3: CASSPDSDQETQYF. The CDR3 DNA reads TGTGCCAGCAGCCCAGACAGCGACCAAGAGACCCAGTACTTC.

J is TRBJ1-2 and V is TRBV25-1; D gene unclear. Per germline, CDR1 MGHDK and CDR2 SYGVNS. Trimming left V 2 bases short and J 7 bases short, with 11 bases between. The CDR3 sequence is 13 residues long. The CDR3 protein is CASSEGERRGYTF. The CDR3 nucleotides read TGTGCCAGCAGTGAAGGAGAGAGACGTGGCTACACCTTC.

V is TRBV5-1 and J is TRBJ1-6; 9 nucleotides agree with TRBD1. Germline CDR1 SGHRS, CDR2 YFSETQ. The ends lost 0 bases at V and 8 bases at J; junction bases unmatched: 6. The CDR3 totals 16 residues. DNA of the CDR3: TGCGCCAGCAGCTTGGGCGGACAGGGGTCGGATTCACCCCTCCACTTT. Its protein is CASSLGGQGSDSPLHF.

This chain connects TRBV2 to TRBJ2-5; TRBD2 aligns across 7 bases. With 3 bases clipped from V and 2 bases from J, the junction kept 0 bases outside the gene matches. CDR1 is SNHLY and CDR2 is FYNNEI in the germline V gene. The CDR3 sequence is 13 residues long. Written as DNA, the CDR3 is TGTGCCAGCAGTGAGGGGGGGCAAGAGACCCAGTACTTC. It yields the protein CASSEGGQETQYF.

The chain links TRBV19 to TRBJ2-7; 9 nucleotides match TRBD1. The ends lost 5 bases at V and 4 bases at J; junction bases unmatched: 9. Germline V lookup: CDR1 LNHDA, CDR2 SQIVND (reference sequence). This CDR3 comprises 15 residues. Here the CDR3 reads CASSVQQGASYEQYF. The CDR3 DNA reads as TGTGCCAGTAGTGTTCAACAGGGGGCGTCGTACGAGCAGTACTTC.